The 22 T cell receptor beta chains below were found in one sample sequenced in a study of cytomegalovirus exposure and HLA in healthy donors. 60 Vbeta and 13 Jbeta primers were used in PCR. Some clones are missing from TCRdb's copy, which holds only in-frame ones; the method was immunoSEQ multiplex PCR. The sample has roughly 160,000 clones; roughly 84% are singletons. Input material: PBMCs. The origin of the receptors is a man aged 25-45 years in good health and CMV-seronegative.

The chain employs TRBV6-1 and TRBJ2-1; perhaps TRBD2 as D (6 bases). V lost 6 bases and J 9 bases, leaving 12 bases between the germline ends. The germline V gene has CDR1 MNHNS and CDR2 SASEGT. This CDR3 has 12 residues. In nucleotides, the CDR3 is TGTGCCAGCAGAAAAACTAGCAGTGAGCAGTTCTTC. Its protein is CASRKTSSEQFF.

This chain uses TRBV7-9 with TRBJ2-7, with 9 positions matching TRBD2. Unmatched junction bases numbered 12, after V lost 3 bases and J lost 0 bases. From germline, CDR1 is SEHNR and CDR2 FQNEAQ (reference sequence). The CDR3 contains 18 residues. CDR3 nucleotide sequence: TGTGCCAGCAGCTTTGTGGGACTAGCAATACCCAACTCCTACGAGCAGTACTTC. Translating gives CASSFVGLAIPNSYEQYF.

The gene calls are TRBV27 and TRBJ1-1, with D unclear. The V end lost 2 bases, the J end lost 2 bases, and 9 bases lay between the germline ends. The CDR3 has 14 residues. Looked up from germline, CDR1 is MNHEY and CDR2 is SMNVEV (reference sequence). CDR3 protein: CASSLEGGNTEAFF. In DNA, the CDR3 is TGTGCCAGCAGTTTAGAAGGAGGAAACACTGAAGCTTTCTTT.

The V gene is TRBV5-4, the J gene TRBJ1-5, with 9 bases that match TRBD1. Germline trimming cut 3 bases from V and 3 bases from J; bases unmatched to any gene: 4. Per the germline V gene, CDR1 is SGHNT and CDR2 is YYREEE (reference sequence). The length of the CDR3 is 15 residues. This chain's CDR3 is CASSSGQGLNQPQHF. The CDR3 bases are TGTGCCAGCAGCTCGGGACAGGGCCTCAATCAGCCCCAGCATTTT.

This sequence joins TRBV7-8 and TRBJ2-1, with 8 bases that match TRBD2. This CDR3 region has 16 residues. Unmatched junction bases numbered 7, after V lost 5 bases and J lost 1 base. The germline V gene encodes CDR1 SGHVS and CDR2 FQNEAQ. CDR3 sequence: CASSLRREASYNEQFF. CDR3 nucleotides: TGTGCCAGCAGCCTTCGGCGGGAGGCGTCCTACAATGAGCAGTTCTTC.

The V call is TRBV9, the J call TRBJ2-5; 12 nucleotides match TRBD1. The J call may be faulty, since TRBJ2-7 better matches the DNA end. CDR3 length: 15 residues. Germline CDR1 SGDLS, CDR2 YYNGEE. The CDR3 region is CASSAGQGAPYEQYF. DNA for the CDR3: TGTGCCAGCAGCGCGGGACAGGGGGCCCCCTACGAGCAGTACTTC.

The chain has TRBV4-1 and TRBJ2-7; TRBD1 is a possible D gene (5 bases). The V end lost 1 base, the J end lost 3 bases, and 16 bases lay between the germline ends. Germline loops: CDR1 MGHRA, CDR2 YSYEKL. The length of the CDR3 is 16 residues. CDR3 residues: CASSQGGRADIYEQYF. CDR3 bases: TGCGCCAGCAGCCAAGGGGGCCGGGCCGACATCTACGAGCAGTACTTC.

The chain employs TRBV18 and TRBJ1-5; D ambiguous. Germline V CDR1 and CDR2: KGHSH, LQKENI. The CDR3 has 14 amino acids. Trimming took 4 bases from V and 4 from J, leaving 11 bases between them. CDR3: CASSRKGGNQPQHF. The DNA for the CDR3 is TGTGCCAGCTCACGCAAAGGAGGAAATCAGCCCCAGCATTTT.

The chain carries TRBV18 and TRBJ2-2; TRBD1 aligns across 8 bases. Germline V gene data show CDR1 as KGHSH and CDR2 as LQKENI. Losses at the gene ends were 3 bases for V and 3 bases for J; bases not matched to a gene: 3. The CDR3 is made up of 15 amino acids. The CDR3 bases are TGTGCCAGCTCACCCAGGACAGGGCACACCGGGGAGCTGTTTTTT. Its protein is CASSPRTGHTGELFF.

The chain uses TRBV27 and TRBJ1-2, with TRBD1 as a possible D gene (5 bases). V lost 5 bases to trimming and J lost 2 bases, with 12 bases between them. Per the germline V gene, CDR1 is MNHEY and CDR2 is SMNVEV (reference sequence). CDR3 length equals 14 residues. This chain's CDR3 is CASSHQGPNYGYTF. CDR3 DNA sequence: TGTGCCAGCAGTCACCAGGGTCCCAACTATGGCTACACCTTC.

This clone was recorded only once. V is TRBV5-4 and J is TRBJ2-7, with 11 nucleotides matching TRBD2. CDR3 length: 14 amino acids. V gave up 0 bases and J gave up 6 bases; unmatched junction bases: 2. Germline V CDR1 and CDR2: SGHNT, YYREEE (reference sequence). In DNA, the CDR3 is TGTGCCAGCAGCTTGGTACTAGCGGGAGCCGAGCAGTACTTC. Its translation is CASSLVLAGAEQYF.

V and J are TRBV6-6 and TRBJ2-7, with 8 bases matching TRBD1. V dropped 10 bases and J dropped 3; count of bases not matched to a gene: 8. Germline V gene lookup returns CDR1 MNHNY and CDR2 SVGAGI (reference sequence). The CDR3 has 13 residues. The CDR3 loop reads CATMGTGNYEQYF. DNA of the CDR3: TGTGCCACCATGGGGACAGGAAACTACGAGCAGTACTTC.

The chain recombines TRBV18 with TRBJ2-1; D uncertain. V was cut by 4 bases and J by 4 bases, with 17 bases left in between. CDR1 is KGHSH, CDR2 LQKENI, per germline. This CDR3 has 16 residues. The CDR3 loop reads CASSLRNGGIYNEQFF. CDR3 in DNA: TGTGCCAGCTCACTCCGGAATGGCGGCATATACAATGAGCAGTTCTTC.

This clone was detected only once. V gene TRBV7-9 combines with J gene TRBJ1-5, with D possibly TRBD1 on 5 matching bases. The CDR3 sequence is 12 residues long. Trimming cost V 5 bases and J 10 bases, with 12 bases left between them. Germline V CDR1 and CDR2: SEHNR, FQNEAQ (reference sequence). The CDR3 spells CASSDRMGPQHF. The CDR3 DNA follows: TGTGCCAGCAGCGACAGAATGGGTCCCCAGCATTTT.

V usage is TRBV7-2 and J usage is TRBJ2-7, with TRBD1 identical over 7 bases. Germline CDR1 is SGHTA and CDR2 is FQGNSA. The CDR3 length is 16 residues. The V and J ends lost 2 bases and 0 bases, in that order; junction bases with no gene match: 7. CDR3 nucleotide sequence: TGTGCCAGCAGCTTACCCTGGGGACAGAGCTCCTACGAGCAGTACTTC. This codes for CASSLPWGQSSYEQYF. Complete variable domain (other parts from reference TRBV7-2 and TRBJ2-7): GAGVSQSPSNKVTEKGKDVELRCDPISGHTALYWYRQSLGQGLEFLIYFQGNSAPDKSGLPSDRFSAERTGGSVSTLTIQRTQQEDSAVYLCASSLPWGQSSYEQYFGPGTRLTVT.

The CDR3 loop is CASSRYLSGFYEQYF. The CDR3, as DNA: TGTGCCAGCAGCCGATACCTAAGCGGGTTCTACGAGCAGTACTTC. V usage is TRBV11-2 and J usage is TRBJ2-7, with D possibly being TRBD2 (6 bases). This CDR3 has 15 amino acids. The V end lost 5 bases, the J end lost 3 bases, and 17 bases lay between the germline ends. From germline, CDR1 is SGHAT and CDR2 FQNNGV.

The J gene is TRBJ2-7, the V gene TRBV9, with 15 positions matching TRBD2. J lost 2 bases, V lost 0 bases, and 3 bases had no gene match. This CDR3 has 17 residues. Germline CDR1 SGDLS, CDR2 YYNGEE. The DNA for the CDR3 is TGTGCCAGCAGCGTAGACAGGACTAGCGGGAGGGCCTACGAGCAGTACTTC. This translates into CASSVDRTSGRAYEQYF.

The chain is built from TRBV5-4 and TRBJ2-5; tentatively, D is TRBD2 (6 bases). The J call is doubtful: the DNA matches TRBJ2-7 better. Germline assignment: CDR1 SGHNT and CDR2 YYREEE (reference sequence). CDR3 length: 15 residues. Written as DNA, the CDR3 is TGTGCCAGCAGCTTGCTTGGGGGGAGGCTAAGCGAGCAGTACTTC. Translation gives CASSLLGGRLSEQYF.

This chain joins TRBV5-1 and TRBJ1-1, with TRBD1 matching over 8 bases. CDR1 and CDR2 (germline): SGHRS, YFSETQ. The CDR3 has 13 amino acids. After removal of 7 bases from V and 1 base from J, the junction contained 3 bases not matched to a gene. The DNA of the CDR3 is TGCGCCAGCCGGGGACAGGAGAACACTGAAGCTTTCTTT. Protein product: CASRGQENTEAFF.

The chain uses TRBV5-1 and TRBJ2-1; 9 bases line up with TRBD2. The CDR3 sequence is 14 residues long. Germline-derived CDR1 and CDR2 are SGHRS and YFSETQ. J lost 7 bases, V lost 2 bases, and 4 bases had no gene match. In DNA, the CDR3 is TGCGCCAGCAGCTTCCCTAGCGGGAATAATGAGCAGTTCTTC. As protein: CASSFPSGNNEQFF.

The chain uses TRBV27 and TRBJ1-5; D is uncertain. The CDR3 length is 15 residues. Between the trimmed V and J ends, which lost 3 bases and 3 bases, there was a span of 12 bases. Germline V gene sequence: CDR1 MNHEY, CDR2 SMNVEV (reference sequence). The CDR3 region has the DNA TGTGCCAGCAGTTTCCTTTCGGGGAACAATCAGCCCCAGCATTTT. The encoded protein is CASSFLSGNNQPQHF.

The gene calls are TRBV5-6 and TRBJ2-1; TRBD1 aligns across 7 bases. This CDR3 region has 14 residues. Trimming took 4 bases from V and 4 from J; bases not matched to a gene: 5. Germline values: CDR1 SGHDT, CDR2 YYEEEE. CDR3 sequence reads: CASSIRQGYNEQFF. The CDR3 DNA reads TGTGCCAGCAGCATTCGACAGGGATACAATGAGCAGTTCTTC.